This TCR beta chain was sequenced for a study of blood T cell repertoires in COVID-19. Profiling relied on immunoSEQ multiplex PCR, and the TCRdb table lists in-frame clones only, not all of them. The sample records 310,000 or so clones, about 83% being singletons. The V gene end was trimmed by 5 bases and the J gene end by 6 bases; junction bases not matched to a gene: 5. The germline V gene encodes CDR1 LGHNT and CDR2 FRNRAP. This CDR3 region has 16 residues. The clonotype originates from a woman aged 45-60 years with acute or convalescent COVID-19. The source material was peripheral blood. The chain carries TRBV12-5 and TRBJ2-2; 14 bases match TRBD2. CDR3 residues: CASGLGLAGVPGELFF. The CDR3, as DNA: TGTGCTAGTGGTCTGGGACTAGCGGGAGTCCCCGGGGAGCTGTTTTTT. The full variable domain, its missing parts supplied by reference TRBV12-5 and TRBJ2-2, is DARVTQTPRHKVTEMGQEVTMRCQPILGHNTVFWYRQTMMQGLELLAYFRNRAPLDDSGMPKDRFSAEMPDATLATLKIQPSEPRDSAVYFCASGLGLAGVPGELFFGEGSRLTVL.